This is a list of T cell receptor beta chains from one sample in a study of blood T cell repertoires in COVID-19. Only in-frame clones appear in the TCRdb table, and some are missing; sequencing was by immunoSEQ multiplex PCR. The sample holds almost 400,000 clones, about 89% seen once. Sequenced input: peripheral blood. The receptors were gathered from a woman between 55 and 75 years old with COVID-19, enrolled during active disease. Both conserved end residues are part of each CDR3. A D gene is named only where the DNA matches it firmly.

TRBV7-8,-,CITGRQTDYGYTF
TRBV4-2,TRBD1,CASSQDRGGYGYTF
TRBV2,-,CASSERQSVYTEAFF
TRBV10-3,-,CAISGQDNQPQHF
TRBV28,TRBD2,CASRLAGAQETQYF
TRBV28,-,CASGPTTASWTQYF
TRBV6-5,TRBD1,CASSYQTGGRVPEAFF
TRBV7-8,-,CASSGGGNTEAFF
TRBV3-1/TRBV3-2,-,CASSLLRTGNTEAFF
TRBV19,TRBD1,CASTLDREGNQPQHF
TRBV25-1,-,CASSEAGNEKLFF
TRBV5-1,-,CASSLEGQGGSEKLFF
TRBV19,-,CASSPDRSGQPQHF
TRBV10-3,-,CAISEGGGSYQPQHF
TRBV7-6,-,CASSLNLGGLGTDTQYF
TRBV3-1/TRBV3-2,TRBD2,CASSQPLAGGTDTQYF
TRBV19,-,CASNNNYLTDTQYF
TRBV10-3,-,CAISRGGVSQPQHF
TRBV9,TRBD1,CASSILTGVHGYTF
TRBV28,-,CASRERTVPPNIQYF
TRBV21-1,-,CASRTNTGTGGILSGNTIYF
TRBV4-1,TRBD1,CASSQEGQGAGNTIYF
TRBV5-7,-,CASSSHRADTEAFF
TRBV28,-,CASSSGTLPADTQYF
TRBV18,TRBD1,CASPRTGQTGELFF
TRBV30,-,CAWSGMGSGGETQYF
TRBV13,-,CASSLSQGSTYEQYF
TRBV6-4,TRBD2,CASMKDGDSGGAVTGELFF
TRBV3-1/TRBV3-2,TRBD2,CASSHRGGAKYNEQFF
TRBV4-1,TRBD2,CASSQEDLTSGTYEQYF
TRBV4-2,-,CASSQDQGMNTEAFF
TRBV7-6,TRBD1,CASSFPTGGDTQYF
TRBV3-1/TRBV3-2,-,CASSRGSGHQPQHF
TRBV18,-,CASSPETGPGNTIYF
TRBV2,TRBD1,CASSDRGIRQYF
TRBV19,-,CASLINPLRGADGYTF
TRBV7-8,TRBD1,CASSPGQGAGGYTF
TRBV4-2,TRBD1,CASSQDVGQGVVYGYTF
TRBV6-5,-,CASSYEAAGGTEAFF
TRBV5-1,TRBD1,CASSLGQGAYEQYF
TRBV11-2,-,CASALGRNNEQFF
TRBV5-4,TRBD2,CASSSGTSGGAYNEQFF
TRBV5-5,TRBD1,CASSLGQPNTEAFF
TRBV9,TRBD1,CASSVEKGAGNTIYF
TRBV6-5,-,CASTQIWSEQFF
TRBV27,-,CASSRHGAYEQYF
TRBV6-2/TRBV6-3,-,CASSSRVGNTEAFF
TRBV18,-,CASSGQSNEKLFF
TRBV28,-,CASSLRGWQPQHF
TRBV11-2,TRBD1,CASSAGTGVDEQFF
TRBV25-1,TRBD1,CASSRQGYSPLHF
TRBV10-3,-,CAISEAGVNAPLHF
TRBV7-9,-,CASSLEHRSQPWFYGYTF
TRBV5-1,TRBD1,CASSLEGQGLNTIYF
TRBV5-1,-,CASSFKGSETQYF